Sequencing of this T cell receptor beta chain was carried out in a study of spatial heterogeneity in lung cancer. Whole-study findings and limits: Tracking of tumor mutation counts was seen in expanded intratumoral alpha and beta TCR counts.

Each CDR3 protein gets one entry after TCRdb re-called the 5' RACE reads with MiXCR. Of about 3,600 distinct CDR3 sequences in the sample, over 14% were seen once. This clonotype was seen at least ten times. Antigen: not known. Time point defined: sample taken at primary tumor resection. The CDR3 is 16 residues long. V trimming: 5 bases; J trimming: 4 bases; junction bases outside the gene matches: 7. From germline, CDR1 is SGHTA and CDR2 FQGTGA. The gene calls are TRBV7-3 and TRBJ2-1, with 11 bases lining up with TRBD1. The origin of this receptor is a female donor with early-stage non-small cell lung cancer. Sequences were derived from lung tumor tissue, sampled at surgery. CDR3 sequence reads: CASSPRDRGSYNEQFF. The DNA of the CDR3 is TGTGCCAGCAGCCCAAGGGACAGGGGGTCATACAATGAGCAGTTCTTC.